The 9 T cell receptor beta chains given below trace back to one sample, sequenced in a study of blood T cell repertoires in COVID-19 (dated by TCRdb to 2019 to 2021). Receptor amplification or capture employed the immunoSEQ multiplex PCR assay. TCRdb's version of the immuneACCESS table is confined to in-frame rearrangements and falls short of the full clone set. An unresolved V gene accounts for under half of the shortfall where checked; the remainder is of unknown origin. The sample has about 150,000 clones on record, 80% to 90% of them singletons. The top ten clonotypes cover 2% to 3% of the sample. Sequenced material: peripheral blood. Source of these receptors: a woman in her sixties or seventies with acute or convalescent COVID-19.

DNA of the CDR3: TGTGCCAGCAGTCCTCCTGGACAGAACTATCAGCCCCAGCATTTT. It yields the protein CASSPPGQNYQPQHF. The rearrangement links TRBV28 to TRBJ1-5; D perhaps matches TRBD1 (6 bases). Trimming took off 5 bases at V and 5 bases at J, with 16 bases between the two ends. The V gene's germline CDR1 is MDHEN and CDR2 SYDVKM. CDR3 length: 15 residues.

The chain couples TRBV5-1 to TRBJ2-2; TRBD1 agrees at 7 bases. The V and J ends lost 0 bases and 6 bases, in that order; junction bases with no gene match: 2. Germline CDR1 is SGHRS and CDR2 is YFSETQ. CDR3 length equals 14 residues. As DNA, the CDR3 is TGCGCCAGCAGCTTGGGACAGGGATCCGGGGAGCTGTTTTTT. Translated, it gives CASSLGQGSGELFF. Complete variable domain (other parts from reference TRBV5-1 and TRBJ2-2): KAGVTQTPRYLIKTRGQQVTLSCSPISGHRSVSWYQQTPGQGLQFLFEYFSETQRNKGNFPGRFSGRQFSNSRSEMNVSTLELGDSALYLCASSLGQGSGELFFGEGSRLTVL.

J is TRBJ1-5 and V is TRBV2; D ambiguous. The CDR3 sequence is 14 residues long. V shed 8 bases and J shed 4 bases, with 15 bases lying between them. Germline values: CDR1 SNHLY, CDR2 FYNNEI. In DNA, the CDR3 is TGTGCCAGCGGGGTGGGGAGTGTGAATCAGCCCCAGCATTTT. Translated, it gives CASGVGSVNQPQHF.

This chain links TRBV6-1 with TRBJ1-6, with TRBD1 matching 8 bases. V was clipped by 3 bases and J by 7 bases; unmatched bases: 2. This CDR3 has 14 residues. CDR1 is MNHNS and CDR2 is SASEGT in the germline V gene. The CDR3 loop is CASSDRTGNSPLHF. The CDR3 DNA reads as TGTGCCAGCAGTGACAGGACAGGGAATTCACCCCTCCACTTT.

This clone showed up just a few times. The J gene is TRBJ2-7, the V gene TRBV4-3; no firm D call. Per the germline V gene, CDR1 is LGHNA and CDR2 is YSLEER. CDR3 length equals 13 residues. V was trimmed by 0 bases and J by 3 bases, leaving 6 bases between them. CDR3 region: CASSQDRGYEQYF. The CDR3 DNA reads TGCGCCAGCAGCCAAGATCGCGGCTACGAGCAGTACTTC.

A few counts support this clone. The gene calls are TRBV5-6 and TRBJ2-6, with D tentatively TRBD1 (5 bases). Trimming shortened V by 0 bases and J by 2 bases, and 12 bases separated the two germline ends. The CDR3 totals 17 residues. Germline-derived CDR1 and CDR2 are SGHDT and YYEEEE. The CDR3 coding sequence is TGTGCCAGCAGCTTGGAGTCAGGGTGGGCTGGGGCCAACGTCCTGACTTTC. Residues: CASSLESGWAGANVLTF. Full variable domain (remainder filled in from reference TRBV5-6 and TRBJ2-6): DAGVTQSPTHLIKTRGQQVTLRCSPKSGHDTVSWYQQALGQGPQFIFQYYEEEERQRGNFPDRFSGHQFPNYSSELNVNALLLGDSALYLCASSLESGWAGANVLTFGAGSRLTVL.

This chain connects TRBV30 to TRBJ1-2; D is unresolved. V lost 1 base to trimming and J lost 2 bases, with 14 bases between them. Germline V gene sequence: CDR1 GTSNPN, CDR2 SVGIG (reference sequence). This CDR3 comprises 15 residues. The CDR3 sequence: CAWSAPRNLNYGYTF. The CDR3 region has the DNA TGTGCCTGGAGTGCCCCTAGGAACCTGAACTATGGCTACACCTTC. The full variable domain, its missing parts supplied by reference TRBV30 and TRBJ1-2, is SQTIHQWPATLVQPVGSPLSLECTVEGTSNPNLYWYRQAAGRGLQLLFYSVGIGQISSEVPQNLSASRPQDRQFILSSKKLLLSDSGFYLCAWSAPRNLNYGYTFGSGTRLTVV.

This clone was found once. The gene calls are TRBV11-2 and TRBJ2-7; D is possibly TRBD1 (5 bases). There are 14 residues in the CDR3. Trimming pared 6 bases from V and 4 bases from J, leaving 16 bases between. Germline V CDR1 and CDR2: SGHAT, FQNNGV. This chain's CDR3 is CASRRLDTSYEQYV. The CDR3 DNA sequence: TGTGCCAGCAGACGCCTGGACACAAGTTACGAGCAGTACGTC.

CDR3 sequence: CASSERQSNQPQHF. The CDR3 DNA is TGTGCCAGCAGTGAAAGACAGAGCAATCAGCCCCAGCATTTT. The chain has TRBV2 and TRBJ1-5; a possible D gene is TRBD1 (5 bases). Germline lookup yields CDR1 SNHLY and CDR2 FYNNEI. The CDR3 has 14 residues. Trimming removed 2 bases from V and 1 base from J, with 6 bases in between.